In its sample, the clone carrying this T cell receptor (beta chain) was seen a few times. Antigen: not known. This sample was taken from a study of T cell repertoires in cytomegalovirus infection. Study overall: Both a matching HLA type and CMV infection were indicated by public TCR beta signatures.

With 4 bases removed from V and 3 bases from J, the gap between germline ends came to 10 bases. The CDR3 is 13 residues long. The germline gives CDR1 SGHVS, CDR2 FNYEAQ. TCRdb re-called the reads with MiXCR, one entry per CDR3 protein. The sample lists about 220,000 distinct CDR3 sequences; 35% to 45% were seen once. This sequence was found in a human donor in good health (CMV status not recorded). Some clones in this sample may be carry-over from other donors' samples. The chain links TRBV7-6 to TRBJ2-7, with TRBD1 as a possible D gene (6 bases). The specimen was CD8+ T cells from cultured PBMCs, collected from culture after CMV antigen stimulation. CDR3 in amino acids: CASSSGQIYEQYF. CDR3 coding DNA: TGTGCCAGCAGCTCGGGACAAATCTACGAGCAGTACTTC.